The subject of this entry is one T cell receptor beta chain. Its cognate antigen is unknown. The assay was immunoSEQ multiplex PCR, and TCRdb's table has in-frame clones only and misses some. The sample lists roughly 80,000 clones; 90% were seen once. This sample is drawn from a study of OX40 agonist ivuxolimab in advanced cancers. As for the study in general: Anti-PD-1, anti-PD-L1 or anti-CTLA-4 therapy given earlier was allowed, and around 40% had some. The study's findings and limits: Averaging showed that CD8+ T cells had more expanded clones than CD4+ did. Low normalized T-cell clonal expansion was also seen in some nonresponders.

The germline gives CDR1 SGHDN, CDR2 FVKESK. This CDR3 has 17 residues. V dropped 3 bases and J dropped 4; count of bases not matched to a gene: 4. Peripheral blood came from all dose cohorts at three timepoints. This specimen consisted of CD4+ or CD8+ T cells sorted from blood, obtained in a trial of the OX40 agonist ivuxolimab. This sequence originates from an adult with an advanced solid tumor such as melanoma, head and neck, liver or kidney cancer. J is TRBJ2-2 and V is TRBV14, with 14 bases lining up with TRBD2. The CDR3 nucleotides are TGTGCCAGCAGCCACCCCGGGACTAGCGGGAGCACCGGGGAGCTGTTTTTT. Residues: CASSHPGTSGSTGELFF.